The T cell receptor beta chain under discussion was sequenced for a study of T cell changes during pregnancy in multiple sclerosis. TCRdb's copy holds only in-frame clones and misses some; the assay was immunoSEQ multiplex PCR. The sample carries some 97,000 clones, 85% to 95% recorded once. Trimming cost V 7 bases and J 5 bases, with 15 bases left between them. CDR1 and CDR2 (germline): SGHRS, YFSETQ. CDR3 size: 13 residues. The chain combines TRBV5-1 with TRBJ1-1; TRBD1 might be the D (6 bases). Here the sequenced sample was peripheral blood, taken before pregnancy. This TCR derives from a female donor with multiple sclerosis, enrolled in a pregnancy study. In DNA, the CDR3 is TGCGCCAGCGTAGGGGGTGGAACGACTGAAGCTTTCTTT. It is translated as CASVGGGTTEAFF.